This TCR beta chain was recovered during a study of T-cell reconstitution after alpha-beta-depleted transplantation in children. Study-level results: Where alpha-beta T cells came from about two months after transplant was reportedly several hundred expanded graft clones. In some patients, recipient T cells and intrathymic progenitors surviving conditioning explained high day-60 diversity. When one year had passed after transplant, most T-cell counts and diversity came from newly produced T cells.

TCRbeta library construction was performed incorporating unique molecular identifiers. TCRdb passed the PCR reads through MiXCR, listing each CDR3 protein once. The sample shows fewer than 350,000 distinct CDR3 sequences, approximately 10% of them seen only once. In its sample, this clonotype was seen many times. Its antigen is undetermined. The germline V and J ends were trimmed by 0 bases and 5 bases, with 11 bases remaining between them. CDR1 and CDR2 from the germline V gene are DFQATT and SNEGSKA (reference sequence). The length of the CDR3 is 13 residues. This receptor was identified in a male patient between 2 and 10 years old who had a stem cell transplant for chronic granulomatous disease, so the T cells may come from the graft donor. The gene calls are TRBV20-1 and TRBJ2-7, with D perhaps TRBD1 (5 bases). This material consisted of peripheral blood, taken 180 days after TCRalphabeta/CD19-depleted stem cell transplant. In DNA form, the CDR3 reads TGCAGTGCTAGAGAGCAGGGTTTAGACGAGCAGTACTTC. Its protein product is CSAREQGLDEQYF.